This T cell receptor (beta chain) was sequenced during a study of tumor and adjacent non-tumor tissue in lung cancer. Findings of the study overall: Shorter survival was associated with higher TCR diversity in tumors.

A note on this clonotype: What it binds is not known.

No cell sorting was done before RNA was extracted from the tissue. A modified ARM-PCR protocol with three rounds of nested PCR amplified TCRbeta. TCRdb recomputed calls from the multiplex PCR reads with MiXCR, one row per CDR3 protein. Found here are some 99,000 distinct CDR3 sequences, approximately 82% of them singletons; the top ten hold 37%. This TCR derives from a woman aged 55-70 years with non-small cell lung cancer. The specimen sequenced was lung tumor tissue.

The CDR3 bases are TGTGCCAGCAGCCGGGACAGGTGGCATACCGGGGAGCTGTTTTTT. It yields the protein CASSRDRWHTGELFF. The chain couples TRBV11-2 to TRBJ2-2, with 8 bases that match TRBD1. CDR1 SGHAT and CDR2 FQNNGV come from the germline V gene. The CDR3 is 15 amino acids. The V segment lost 5 bases and the J segment 5 bases; nucleotides outside the gene matches: 7.